The 8 T cell receptor beta chains in this list originate from one sample, sequenced in a study of technical replicates of blood from a handful of donors. The repertoire was sequenced with immunoSEQ multiplex PCR; TCRdb's copy has only in-frame clones and lacks some. Of just under 60,000 clones detected, about 95% appear once; the ten largest clones hold about 2.9%. The sequenced sample consisted of PBMCs. All receptors derive from a human donor in good health. Some clones in this sample may be carry-over from other donors' samples.

This chain joins TRBV6-6 and TRBJ1-2; D perhaps matches TRBD1 (5 bases). CDR3 length: 12 residues. The germline V gene has CDR1 MNHNY and CDR2 SVGAGI (reference sequence). V lost 6 bases and J 4 bases, leaving 9 bases between the germline ends. In DNA form, the CDR3 reads TGTGCCAGCAGCCAAGACAGCTATGGCTACACCTTC. Translation gives CASSQDSYGYTF.

This rearrangement joins TRBV6-6 to TRBJ2-7; tentatively, D is TRBD2 (6 bases). The CDR3 covers 16 residues. The ends were cut back, 7 bases at V and 7 bases at J, with 26 bases in the middle. Germline loops: CDR1 MNHNY, CDR2 SVGAGI (reference sequence). The DNA of the CDR3 is TGTGCCAGCACCATCGCTGCGGGACTGATTTTTAAAGAGCAGTACTTC. Its protein is CASTIAAGLIFKEQYF.

This chain links TRBV6-1 with TRBJ1-1; TRBD1 might be the D (5 bases). This CDR3 has 12 amino acids. CDR1 is MNHNS, CDR2 SASEGT, per germline. V was clipped by 7 bases and J by 8 bases, with 14 bases between them. The CDR3 region is CASTHGGVEAFF. The CDR3 nucleotides read TGTGCCAGCACCCACGGGGGTGTGGAAGCTTTCTTT.

The V gene is TRBV7-9, the J gene TRBJ1-2; possibly TRBD1 for D (6 bases). The CDR3 totals 13 residues. Trimming removed 2 bases from V and 3 bases from J, with 7 bases in between. Germline CDR1 and CDR2: SEHNR and FQNEAQ (reference sequence). This CDR3 reads CASSLRTDYGYTF. The CDR3 DNA reads as TGTGCCAGCAGCTTAAGGACAGACTATGGCTACACCTTC.

The chain joins TRBV7-3 to TRBJ2-1; TRBD2 aligns across 10 bases. Germline V gene lookup returns CDR1 SGHTA and CDR2 FQGTGA. This CDR3 comprises 15 residues. The V segment lost 3 bases and the J segment 5 bases; nucleotides outside the gene matches: 4. The CDR3 here is CASSLSGGANNEQFF. The CDR3 DNA reads as TGTGCCAGCAGCTTGAGCGGGGGGGCCAACAATGAGCAGTTCTTC.

This clone was seen only once. The CDR3 spells CASSLRSADYGYTF. The CDR3 bases are TGTGCCAGCAGTCTCCGGAGTGCGGACTATGGCTACACCTTC. The chain links TRBV28 to TRBJ1-2; no clear D. This CDR3 is 14 amino acids long. The germline V and J ends were trimmed by 5 bases and 3 bases, with 13 bases remaining between them. CDR1 MDHEN and CDR2 SYDVKM come from the germline V gene.

The chain employs TRBV6-6 and TRBJ2-1; 7 bases map to TRBD1. In germline, CDR1 is MNHNY, CDR2 SVGAGI (reference sequence). The CDR3 loop spans 13 amino acids. J was trimmed by 3 bases and V by 7 bases; bases with no gene match: 3. In nucleotides, the CDR3 is TGTGCCAGCAAGGGGGCTGGCTACAATGAGCAGTTCTTC. Protein: CASKGAGYNEQFF.

This rearrangement joins TRBV4-1 to TRBJ2-3; 12 nucleotides line up with TRBD2. After removal of 3 bases from V and 1 base from J, the junction contained 14 bases not matched to a gene. The CDR3 contains 20 residues. CDR1 and CDR2 (germline): MGHRA, YSYEKL. This chain's CDR3 is CASSHAYGLAGGPGTDTQYF. The CDR3 nucleotides read TGCGCCAGCAGCCATGCGTATGGGCTAGCGGGAGGGCCGGGCACAGATACGCAGTATTTT.